A selection of T cell receptor beta chains follows, all from one sample in a study of spatial heterogeneity in lung cancer. TCRdb analysed the 5' RACE reads with MiXCR anew, one entry per CDR3 protein. The sample includes over 35,000 distinct CDR3 sequences, roughly 10% of them seen just once. The input for sequencing was PBMCs, taken at follow-up. Receptors originate from a female donor with early-stage non-small cell lung cancer. The CDR3 runs from the conserved cysteine through the conserved F or W. D genes are given only for firm matches. Clone size, where shown, is once, few, many, or a class for clones that have expanded.

D gene	V gene	clone size	J gene	CDR3 DNA	CDR3 protein
.	TRBV2	many	TRBJ2-4	TGTGCCAGCAGTAGGACGGGGGAGAACATTCAGTACTTC	CASSRTGENIQYF
TRBD2	TRBV7-2	few	TRBJ2-1	TGTGCCAGCAGCTCCCCTAGCGGGGGTTACAATGAGCAGTTCTTC	CASSSPSGGYNEQFF
.	TRBV3-1	few	TRBJ2-1	TGTGCCAGCAGCTCCTTAGTCGATGAGCAGTTCTTC	CASSSLVDEQFF
.	TRBV20-1	few	TRBJ1-5	TGCAGTGCTAACCAGGGGAAGTTTAGCAATCAGCCCCAGCATTTT	CSANQGKFSNQPQHF
TRBD2	TRBV12-3/TRBV12-4	many	TRBJ2-5	TGTGCCAGCAGTAGCCGACTAGCGGGGTGGGCAATGGAACAAGAGACCCAGTACTTC	CASSSRLAGWAMEQETQYF
.	TRBV11-2	many	TRBJ2-5	TGTGCCAGCAGGACCTGGGAGACCCAGTACTTC	CASRTWETQYF
.	TRBV28	few	TRBJ2-2	TGTGCCAGCAGTTCTCCTACAGGAATATCGAACACCGGGGAGCTGTTTTTT	CASSSPTGISNTGELFF
TRBD1	TRBV20-1	many	TRBJ2-1	TGCAGTGCGAGACTAACGGGGACAGGGGCCGGCAATGAGCAGTTCTTC	CSARLTGTGAGNEQFF
.	TRBV28	.	TRBJ2-5	TGTGCCAGCAGTTTCGGCCGGCGGGACCAACAAGAGACCCAGTACTTC	CASSFGRRDQQETQYF
TRBD2	TRBV29-1	many	TRBJ2-7	TGCAGCGTTGCAGGCCTAGCGGGGGCCTACGAGCAGTACTTC	CSVAGLAGAYEQYF
.	TRBV7-3	medium-sized	TRBJ1-2	TGTGCCAGCAGCCAAACCCAGGGTAATGGCTACACCTTC	CASSQTQGNGYTF
.	TRBV20-1	few	TRBJ2-3	TGCAGTGCTCGCCAATCAGGACGTTCCGGAGATACGCAGTATTTT	CSARQSGRSGDTQYF
.	TRBV20-1	.	TRBJ1-1	TGCAGTGCGAGACCAGGGGAAGAAGCTTTCTTT	CSARPGEEAFF
.	TRBV29-1	.	TRBJ1-1	TGCAGCGTAGTGGTCACTGAAGCTTTCTTT	CSVVVTEAFF
.	TRBV3-1	.	TRBJ2-7	TGTGCCAGCAGCCAGGGGGGCGGGACCTACGAGCAGTACTTC	CASSQGGGTYEQYF
.	TRBV2	many	TRBJ2-5	TGTGCCGGGGGGACCTACCAAGAGACCCAGTACTTC	CAGGTYQETQYF
TRBD1	TRBV5-1	few	TRBJ1-3	TGCGCCAGCGGACAGGGGGTTTCCTCTGGAAACACCATATATTTT	CASGQGVSSGNTIYF
.	TRBV20-1	once	TRBJ2-2	TGCAGTGCTCAAGAGGCGGGGAGGAACACCGGGGAGCTGTTTTTT	CSAQEAGRNTGELFF
.	TRBV3-1	few	TRBJ1-2	TGTGCCAGCAGCCAAGGGGTTGGATTGGACGGTAGCGGCTACACCTTC	CASSQGVGLDGSGYTF
.	TRBV6-5	many	TRBJ2-1	TGTGCCAGCAGTTACTCGGAGAGGCGTGAGCAGTTCTTC	CASSYSERREQFF
TRBD1	TRBV20-1	.	TRBJ2-5	TGCAGTGCTAGAGATCACAGGGGTTTGCGGGAGACCCAGTACTTC	CSARDHRGLRETQYF
TRBD1	TRBV7-9	many	TRBJ1-2	TGTGCCAGCAGCTTGGGACAGGGAGATGGCTACACCTTC	CASSLGQGDGYTF
.	TRBV19	many	TRBJ2-4	TGTGCCAGCCGTCCCTACGGGGAAGCCAAAAACATTCAGTACTTC	CASRPYGEAKNIQYF
.	TRBV5-1	few	TRBJ2-5	TGCGCCAGCAGCTTGGGGAGCGAAGAGACCCAGTACTTC	CASSLGSEETQYF
.	TRBV27	many	TRBJ2-1	TGTGCCAGCAGTCTTATGCGAGGAGGGGATGAGCAGTTCTTC	CASSLMRGGDEQFF
TRBD1	TRBV12-3/TRBV12-4	many	TRBJ2-5	TGTGCCAGCAGGCGACAGGGGGCGCCCCGAGAGACCCAGTACTTC	CASRRQGAPRETQYF
.	TRBV28	.	TRBJ1-1	TGTGCCAGCAGCCGGGACTCCTCTACTGAAGCTTTCTTT	CASSRDSSTEAFF
.	TRBV19	many	TRBJ2-3	TGTGCCAGTAGTTTCCGGGTCCAAGGTGCAGATACGCAGTATTTT	CASSFRVQGADTQYF
TRBD1	TRBV6-6	few	TRBJ2-7	TGTGCCATCGGACAGGGGGCCGGGGAGCAGTACTTC	CAIGQGAGEQYF
TRBD1	TRBV7-3	many	TRBJ2-7	TGTGCCAGCAGCCCGAGAGGGGGCGCCGGTGGAAACGAGCAGTACTTC	CASSPRGGAGGNEQYF
.	TRBV6-1	.	TRBJ2-7	TGTGCCAGCAGCCGGGATCCCACAATCGGCGAGCAGTACTTC	CASSRDPTIGEQYF
.	TRBV12-3/TRBV12-4	many	TRBJ1-6	TGTGCCAGCAGTTTACACGGACTGGCCCTTAATTCACCCCTCCACTTT	CASSLHGLALNSPLHF
.	TRBV15	few	TRBJ1-3	TGTGCCACCAGCAGAGATTGGGCAAGCTCTGGAAACACCATATATTTT	CATSRDWASSGNTIYF
TRBD1	TRBV18	many	TRBJ2-5	TGTGCCAGCTCACCAACACAGGGGCGCCAAGAGACCCAGTACTTC	CASSPTQGRQETQYF
.	TRBV7-8	.	TRBJ1-1	TGTGCCAGCAGCCTATCTTTGAACACTGAAGCTTTCTTT	CASSLSLNTEAFF
.	TRBV4-2	many	TRBJ2-2	TGTGCCAGCAGCCAAGGGACCGGGGAGCTGTTTTTT	CASSQGTGELFF
.	TRBV7-7	many	TRBJ2-3	TGTGCTAGCAGCTTAGGAGGGGCGACAGATACGCAGTATTTT	CASSLGGATDTQYF
.	TRBV7-2	few	TRBJ1-3	TGTGCCAGCAGCTTCGGTATAAACACCATATATTTT	CASSFGINTIYF
.	TRBV28	many	TRBJ2-5	TGTGCCAGCAGTTTAACACAAAGTCATGAGACCCAGTACTTC	CASSLTQSHETQYF
.	TRBV7-8	few	TRBJ2-5	TGTGCCAGCAGCTTAAGGACAGAACAAGAGACCCAGTACTTC	CASSLRTEQETQYF
.	TRBV28	many	TRBJ2-1	TGTGCCAGCAGTCCCTCAGTGCGTTTCTCCTACAATGAGCAGTTCTTC	CASSPSVRFSYNEQFF
.	TRBV30	.	TRBJ2-1	TGTGCCTGGAGTGACAGCTCCTACAATGAGCAGTTCTTC	CAWSDSSYNEQFF
.	TRBV5-1	.	TRBJ2-2	TGCGCCAGCAGCTTAAGGCCAGGGAATATGAGGGAGCTGTTTTTT	CASSLRPGNMRELFF
TRBD2	TRBV3-1	.	TRBJ2-7	TGTGCCAGCAGCGACCTTGGGGGGGGTGCCTACGAGCAGTACTTC	CASSDLGGGAYEQYF
.	TRBV19	many	TRBJ1-5	TGTGCCAGTAGTCTGCTGATGGAGCCCCAGCATTTT	CASSLLMEPQHF
TRBD1	TRBV28	many	TRBJ1-6	TGTGCCAGCAGTTTGCAGGGGGCAAGCTCCTATAATTCACCCCTCCACTTT	CASSLQGASSYNSPLHF
.	TRBV19	many	TRBJ2-7	TGTGCCAGCTCACTAAATAACAGGGCTTACGAGCAGTACTTC	CASSLNNRAYEQYF
.	TRBV9	.	TRBJ2-1	TGTGCCAGCAGCGTGGGGCGGCGGACCAACAGACACAATGAGCAGTTCTTC	CASSVGRRTNRHNEQFF
.	TRBV27	many	TRBJ1-5	TGTGCCAGCAGTTTACAAGGGCAAAATCAGCCCCAGCATTTT	CASSLQGQNQPQHF
.	TRBV5-6	many	TRBJ2-2	TGTGCCAGCACCCCCCGGGGGCAGGGGGTTATCGGGGAGCTGTTTTTT	CASTPRGQGVIGELFF
.	TRBV6-6	.	TRBJ2-7	TGTGCCAGCAGTCCGCGGGGATCACAGCGATTTTCCTACGAGCAGTACTTC	CASSPRGSQRFSYEQYF
.	TRBV20-1	many	TRBJ2-5	TGCAGTGCTAGAGACAGGGCAGAGACCCAGTACTTC	CSARDRAETQYF
.	TRBV3-1	.	TRBJ2-3	TGTGCCAGCAGCCAAGACTCGGGGCCTGGTACGCAGTATTTT	CASSQDSGPGTQYF